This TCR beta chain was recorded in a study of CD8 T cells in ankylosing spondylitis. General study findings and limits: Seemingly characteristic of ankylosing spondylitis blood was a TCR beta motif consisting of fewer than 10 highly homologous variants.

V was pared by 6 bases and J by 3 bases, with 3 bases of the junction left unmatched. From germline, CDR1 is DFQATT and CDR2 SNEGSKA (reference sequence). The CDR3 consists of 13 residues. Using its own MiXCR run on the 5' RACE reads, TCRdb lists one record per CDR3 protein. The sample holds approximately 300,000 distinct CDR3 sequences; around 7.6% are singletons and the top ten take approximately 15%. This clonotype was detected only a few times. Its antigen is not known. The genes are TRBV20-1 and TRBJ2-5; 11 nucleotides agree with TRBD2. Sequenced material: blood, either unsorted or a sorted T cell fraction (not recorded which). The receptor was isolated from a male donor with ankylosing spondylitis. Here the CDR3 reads CSAQLAGEETQYF. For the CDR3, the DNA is TGCAGTGCACAACTAGCGGGAGAAGAGACCCAGTACTTC.